The 8 T cell receptor beta chains below were found in one sample sequenced in a study of blood T cells in healthy people across ages. Primers used in a second PCR of about 6 to 11 cycles were a sample-barcoded 5' primer and a J-beta primer mix. One entry per CDR3 protein results from TCRdb running MiXCR on the 5' RACE reads. The repertoire includes about 600,000 distinct CDR3 sequences, 40% to 50% of them detected once, and under 30% sits in the top ten. Source material: blood. The receptors here all came from a man older than 75 in good health.

This chain uses TRBV20-1 with TRBJ1-2; 10 bases map to TRBD1. Losses at the gene ends were 5 bases for V and 7 bases for J; bases not matched to a gene: 10. From germline, CDR1 is DFQATT and CDR2 SNEGSKA (reference sequence). There are 14 residues in the CDR3. CDR3 protein: CSASGTGESSGYTF. In nucleotides, the CDR3 is TGCAGTGCTTCCGGGACAGGGGAAAGTAGTGGCTACACCTTC.

The chain links TRBV5-1 to TRBJ2-7; D is unclear. Trimming removed 4 bases at V and 0 bases at J, with 11 bases between. Germline CDR1 SGHRS, CDR2 YFSETQ. The CDR3 is made up of 14 amino acids. CDR3 sequence (DNA): TGCGCCAGCAGCGAGGACGCGAGCTCCTACGAGCAGTACTTC. Residues: CASSEDASSYEQYF.

This clonotype was seen only once. In DNA form, the CDR3 reads TGCAGTGCTAGAGACAGGGAGGCCAATCAGCCCCAGCATTTT. It translates to CSARDREANQPQHF. The rearrangement links TRBV20-1 to TRBJ1-5; D perhaps matches TRBD1 (5 bases). The CDR3 is made up of 14 amino acids. Germline CDR1 DFQATT, CDR2 SNEGSKA (reference sequence). V dropped 0 bases and J dropped 3 bases, with 9 bases sitting between them.

The chain has TRBV29-1 and TRBJ2-7; 14 bases are a match to TRBD2. With V trimmed by 4 bases and J by 4 bases, 15 bases remained unmatched. The CDR3 contains 18 residues. Germline CDR1 and CDR2: SQVTM and ANQGSEA. The CDR3 loop reads CSVGDSGTSGRRLYEQYF. The DNA of the CDR3 is TGCAGCGTTGGGGATTCCGGGACTAGCGGGAGACGCTTATACGAGCAGTACTTC.

A remark on this clonotype: A junction boundary mismatches the germline segment, possibly from a read error. This chain joins TRBV7-2 and TRBJ2-1; TRBD2 is a possible D gene (5 bases). The CDR3 loop spans 14 amino acids. Per the germline V gene, CDR1 is SGHTA and CDR2 is FQGNSA. The CDR3 is CASSVASVDNEQFF. CDR3 DNA: TGTGCCAGCAGCGTAGCGTCCGTTGACAATGAGCAGTTCTTC.

The V gene is TRBV6-5, the J gene TRBJ2-1; maybe TRBD2 (6 bases). The V gene lost 2 bases and the J gene lost 4 bases, with 12 bases spanning the gap. CDR1 and CDR2 (germline): MNHEY, SVGAGI. The CDR3 has 15 residues. CDR3 DNA sequence: TGTGCCAGCAGTTACGCGAAACGGGAGTACAATGAGCAGTTCTTC. It is translated as CASSYAKREYNEQFF.

This clonotype was counted a few times. The rearrangement joins TRBV29-1 to TRBJ2-7, with D unclear. V dropped 6 bases and J dropped 5 bases, with 11 bases sitting between them. Germline V gene data show CDR1 as SQVTM and CDR2 as ANQGSEA. The CDR3 has 11 residues. CDR3 DNA sequence: TGCAGCGTCCGGGCCGATCACGAGCAGTACTTC. It is translated as CSVRADHEQYF.

The chain recombines TRBV7-2 with TRBJ1-5, with a tentative D call TRBD1 (6 bases). This CDR3 has 19 amino acids. V lost 2 bases, J lost 1 base, and 21 bases lay in between. Looked up from germline, CDR1 is SGHTA and CDR2 is FQGNSA. In DNA, the CDR3 is TGTGCCAGCAGCTTAAGCCCGGCAGGGGTAATCCTGAGCAATCAGCCCCAGCATTTT. This sequence encodes CASSLSPAGVILSNQPQHF.